A single sample gave rise to the 9 T cell receptor beta chains below, sequenced in a study of T-cell reconstitution after alpha-beta-depleted transplantation in children. Preparation of the TCRbeta library involved a method that used unique molecular identifiers. TCRdb re-analysed the PCR reads in MiXCR, keeping a single row per CDR3 protein. The sample has 450,000 to 550,000 distinct CDR3 sequences, about an eighth seen once; the top ten hold 11% to 15%. The source material was PBMCs, mostly from graft donor cells, sampled 180 days after TCRalphabeta/CD19-depleted stem cell transplant. These receptors were taken from a female patient under 10 years old who had a stem cell transplant for aplastic anemia, so the T cells may come from the graft donor.

The J gene is TRBJ2-1, the V gene TRBV11-2, with D perhaps TRBD1 or TRBD2 (5 bases each). V lost 3 bases and J 7 bases, leaving 28 bases between the germline ends. Germline CDR1 reads SGHAT; CDR2 reads FQNNGV. The CDR3 is 19 residues long. CDR3 sequence reads: CASSFPVPLPWMWGNEQFF. The CDR3 DNA reads as TGTGCCAGCAGCTTTCCCGTTCCTCTCCCTTGGATGTGGGGGAATGAGCAGTTCTTC.

V is TRBV4-1 and J is TRBJ2-1; 10 nucleotides align to TRBD2. Unmatched junction bases numbered 4, after V lost 4 bases and J lost 1 base. From germline, CDR1 is MGHRA and CDR2 YSYEKL. CDR3 length equals 16 residues. CDR3 in amino acids: CASSPSTSGSYNEQFF. CDR3 in DNA: TGCGCCAGCAGCCCCTCGACTAGCGGGTCCTACAATGAGCAGTTCTTC.

This sequence joins TRBV7-2 and TRBJ2-1, with a tentative D call TRBD2 (5 bases). CDR3 size: 16 residues. Looked up from germline, CDR1 is SGHTA and CDR2 is FQGNSA. The V gene lost 5 bases and the J gene lost 0 bases, with 14 bases spanning the gap. In DNA form, the CDR3 reads TGTGCCAGCAGCCCGGGATGGCGGAGCTCCTACAATGAGCAGTTCTTC. Its protein product is CASSPGWRSSYNEQFF.

The CDR3 DNA reads TGTGCCAGCAGCGTAGTAAAGGCAGCGGGAGAATCCCCCGGGGAGCTGTTTTTT. It yields the protein CASSVVKAAGESPGELFF. The chain uses TRBV9 and TRBJ2-2, with 8 nucleotides matching TRBD2. Germline V gene sequence: CDR1 SGDLS, CDR2 YYNGEE. V gave up 0 bases and J gave up 6 bases; unmatched junction bases: 13. This CDR3 is built from 18 residues.

The CDR3 sequence: CASSSGTSDTGELFF. For the CDR3, the DNA is TGTGCCAGCAGCTCCGGGACTAGTGACACCGGGGAGCTGTTTTTT. V is TRBV7-3 and J is TRBJ2-2, with TRBD2 matching over 8 bases. Losses at the gene ends were 4 bases for V and 3 bases for J; bases not matched to a gene: 4. The CDR3 sequence is 15 residues long. The germline CDR1 and CDR2 sequences are SGHTA and FQGTGA.

This clonotype was counted only a few times. The genes are TRBV5-1 and TRBJ2-5, with D perhaps given as TRBD1 or TRBD2 (5 bases each). The CDR3 extends over 14 amino acids. V was clipped by 4 bases and J by 4 bases, with 14 bases between them. CDR1 SGHRS and CDR2 YFSETQ come from the germline V gene. The CDR3 region has the DNA TGCGCCAGCAGCGGGGGTAGCGTCACAGAGACCCAGTACTTC. This encodes CASSGGSVTETQYF.

The sample holds a few counts of this clonotype. This chain links TRBV7-8 with TRBJ2-5; 8 nucleotides match TRBD2. Germline lookup yields CDR1 SGHVS and CDR2 FQNEAQ. The CDR3 is 15 amino acids. Trimming cost V 1 base and J 4 bases; bases outside gene matches: 5. The CDR3: CASSLGRLAGETQYF. CDR3 bases: TGTGCCAGCAGCTTAGGCAGGCTAGCGGGAGAGACCCAGTACTTC.

The chain couples TRBV18 to TRBJ2-2; possibly TRBD1 for D (6 bases). The CDR3 has 17 amino acids. In germline, CDR1 is KGHSH, CDR2 LQKENI. The V gene lost 1 base and the J gene lost 1 base, with 13 bases spanning the gap. For the CDR3, the DNA is TGTGCCAGCTCACCACAAATCGCAGGGGAGAACACCGGGGAGCTGTTTTTT. Protein: CASSPQIAGENTGELFF.

This clonotype was seen ten or more times. The chain links TRBV4-2 to TRBJ2-1; TRBD2 aligns across 9 bases. This CDR3 is built from 13 residues. Germline V gene lookup returns CDR1 LGHNA and CDR2 YNFKEQ. V dropped 3 bases and J dropped 8; count of bases not matched to a gene: 2. CDR3 amino acids: CASSHTSGHEQFF. CDR3 nucleotides: TGTGCCAGCAGCCACACTAGCGGGCATGAGCAGTTCTTC.